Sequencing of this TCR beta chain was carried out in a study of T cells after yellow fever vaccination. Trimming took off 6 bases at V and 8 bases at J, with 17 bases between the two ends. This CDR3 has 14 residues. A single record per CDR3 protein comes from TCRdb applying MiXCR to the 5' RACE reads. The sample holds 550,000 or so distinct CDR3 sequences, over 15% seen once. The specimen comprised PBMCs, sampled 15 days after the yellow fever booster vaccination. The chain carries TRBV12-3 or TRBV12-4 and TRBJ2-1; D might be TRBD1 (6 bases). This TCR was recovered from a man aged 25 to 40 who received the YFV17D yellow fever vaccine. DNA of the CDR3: TGTGCCAGCAGCCACGGGACACCCAGCGATGAGCAGTTCTTC. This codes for CASSHGTPSDEQFF.